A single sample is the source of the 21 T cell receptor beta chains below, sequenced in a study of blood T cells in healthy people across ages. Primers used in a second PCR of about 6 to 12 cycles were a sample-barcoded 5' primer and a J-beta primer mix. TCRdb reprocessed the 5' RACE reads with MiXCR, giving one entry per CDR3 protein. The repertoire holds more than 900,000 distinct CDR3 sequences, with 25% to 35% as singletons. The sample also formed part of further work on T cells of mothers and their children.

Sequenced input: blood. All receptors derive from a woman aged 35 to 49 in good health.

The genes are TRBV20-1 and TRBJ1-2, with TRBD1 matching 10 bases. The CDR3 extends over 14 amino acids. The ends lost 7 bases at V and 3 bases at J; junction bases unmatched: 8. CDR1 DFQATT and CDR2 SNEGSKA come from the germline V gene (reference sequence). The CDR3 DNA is TGCAGTGTCGGCGGGGACAGGGGAGACTATGGCTACACCTTC. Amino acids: CSVGGDRGDYGYTF.

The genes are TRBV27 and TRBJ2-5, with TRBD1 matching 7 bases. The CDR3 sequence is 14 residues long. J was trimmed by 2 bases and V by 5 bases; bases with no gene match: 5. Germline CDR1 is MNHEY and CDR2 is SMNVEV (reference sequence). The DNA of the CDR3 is TGTGCCAGCAGTGACAGGGACAGACAAGAGACCCAGTACTTC. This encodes CASSDRDRQETQYF.

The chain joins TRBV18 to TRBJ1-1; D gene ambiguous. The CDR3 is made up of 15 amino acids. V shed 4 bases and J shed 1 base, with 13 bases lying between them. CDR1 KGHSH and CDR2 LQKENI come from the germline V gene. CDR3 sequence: CASSRVSTGNTEAFF. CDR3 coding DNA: TGTGCCAGCTCACGGGTATCGACGGGGAACACTGAAGCTTTCTTT.

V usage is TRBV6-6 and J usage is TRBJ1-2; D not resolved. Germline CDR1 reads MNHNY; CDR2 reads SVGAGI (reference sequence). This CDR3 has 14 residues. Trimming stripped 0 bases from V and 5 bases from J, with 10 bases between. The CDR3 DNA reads TGTGCCAGCAGTTACTCGAACGGAGTTTATGGCTACACCTTC. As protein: CASSYSNGVYGYTF.

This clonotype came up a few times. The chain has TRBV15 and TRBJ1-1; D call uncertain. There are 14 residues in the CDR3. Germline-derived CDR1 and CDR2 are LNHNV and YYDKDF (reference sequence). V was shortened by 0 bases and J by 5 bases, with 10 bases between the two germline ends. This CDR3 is CATSRDPVLTEAFF. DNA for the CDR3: TGTGCCACCAGCAGAGATCCGGTGTTGACTGAAGCTTTCTTT.

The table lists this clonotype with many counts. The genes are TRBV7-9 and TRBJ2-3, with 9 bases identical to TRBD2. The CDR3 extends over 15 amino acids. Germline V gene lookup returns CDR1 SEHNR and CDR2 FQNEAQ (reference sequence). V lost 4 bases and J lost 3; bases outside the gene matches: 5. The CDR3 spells CASSSRGGGTDTQYF. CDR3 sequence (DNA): TGTGCCAGCAGCTCTCGCGGGGGGGGGACAGATACGCAGTATTTT.

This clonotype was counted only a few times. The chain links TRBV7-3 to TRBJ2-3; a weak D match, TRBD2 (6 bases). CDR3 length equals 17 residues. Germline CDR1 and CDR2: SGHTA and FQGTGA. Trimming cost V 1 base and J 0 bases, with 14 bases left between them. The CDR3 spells CASSLRGTYTSTDTQYF. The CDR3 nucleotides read TGTGCCAGCAGCTTAAGAGGGACTTACACTAGCACAGATACGCAGTATTTT.

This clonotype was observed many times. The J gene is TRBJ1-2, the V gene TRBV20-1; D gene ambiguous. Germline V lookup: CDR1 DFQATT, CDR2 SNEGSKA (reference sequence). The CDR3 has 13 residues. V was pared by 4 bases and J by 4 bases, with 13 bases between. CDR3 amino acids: CSATALSPYGYTF. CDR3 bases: TGCAGTGCTACCGCCCTTTCCCCCTATGGCTACACCTTC.

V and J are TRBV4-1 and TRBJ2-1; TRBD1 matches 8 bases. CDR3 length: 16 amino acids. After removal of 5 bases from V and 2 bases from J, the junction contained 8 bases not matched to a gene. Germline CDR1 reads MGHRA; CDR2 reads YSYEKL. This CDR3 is CASSLNQGATYNEQFF. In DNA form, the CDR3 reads TGCGCCAGCAGCTTGAATCAGGGGGCGACCTACAATGAGCAGTTCTTC.

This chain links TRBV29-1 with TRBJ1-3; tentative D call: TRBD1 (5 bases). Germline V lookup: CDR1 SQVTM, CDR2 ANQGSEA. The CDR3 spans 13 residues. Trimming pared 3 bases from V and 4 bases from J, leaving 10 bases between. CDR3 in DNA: TGCAGCGTTGAGAGAGGGGACGGAAACACCATATATTTT. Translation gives CSVERGDGNTIYF.

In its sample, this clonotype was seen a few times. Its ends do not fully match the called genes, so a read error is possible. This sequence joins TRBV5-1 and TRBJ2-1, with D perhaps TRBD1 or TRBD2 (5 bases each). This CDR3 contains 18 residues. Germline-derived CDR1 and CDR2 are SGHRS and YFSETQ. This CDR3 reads CASSLNYRWGSSHNEQFF. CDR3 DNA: TGCGCCAGCAGCTTGAACTACAGGTGGGGGAGCTCCCACAATGAGCAGTTCTTC. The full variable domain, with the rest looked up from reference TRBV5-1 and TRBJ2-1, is KAGVTQTPRYLIKTRGQQVTLSCSPISGHRSVSWYQQTPGQGLQFLFEYFSETQRNKGNFPGRFSGRQFSNSRSEMNVSTLELGDSALYLCASSLNYRWGSSHNEQFFGPGTRLTVL.

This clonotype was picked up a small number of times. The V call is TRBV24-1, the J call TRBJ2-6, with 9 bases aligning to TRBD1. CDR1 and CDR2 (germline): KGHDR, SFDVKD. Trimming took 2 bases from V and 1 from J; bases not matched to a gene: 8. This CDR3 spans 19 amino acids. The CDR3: CATSDSLGQGLSGANVLTF. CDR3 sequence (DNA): TGTGCCACCAGTGATTCCTTGGGACAGGGACTGTCTGGGGCCAACGTCCTGACTTTC.

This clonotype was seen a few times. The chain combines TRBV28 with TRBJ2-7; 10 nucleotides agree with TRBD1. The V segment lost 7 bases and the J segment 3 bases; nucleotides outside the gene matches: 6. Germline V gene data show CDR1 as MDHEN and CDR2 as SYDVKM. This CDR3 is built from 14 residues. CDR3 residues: CASNRQGAGYEQYF. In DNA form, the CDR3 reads TGTGCCAGCAACCGACAGGGGGCAGGCTACGAGCAGTACTTC.

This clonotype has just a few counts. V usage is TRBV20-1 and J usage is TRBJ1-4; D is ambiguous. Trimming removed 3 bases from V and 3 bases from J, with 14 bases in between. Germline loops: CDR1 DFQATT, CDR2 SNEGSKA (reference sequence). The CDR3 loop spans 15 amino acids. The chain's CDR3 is CSASGQNLANEKLFF. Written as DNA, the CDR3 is TGCAGTGCTAGTGGGCAGAACCTAGCTAATGAAAAACTGTTTTTT.

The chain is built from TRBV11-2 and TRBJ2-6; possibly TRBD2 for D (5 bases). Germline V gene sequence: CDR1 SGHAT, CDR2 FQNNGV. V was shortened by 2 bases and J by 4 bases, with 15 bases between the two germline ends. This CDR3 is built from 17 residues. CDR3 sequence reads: CASSLILGSPGANVLTF. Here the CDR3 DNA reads TGTGCCAGCAGCTTAATCTTGGGGAGTCCCGGGGCCAACGTCCTGACTTTC.

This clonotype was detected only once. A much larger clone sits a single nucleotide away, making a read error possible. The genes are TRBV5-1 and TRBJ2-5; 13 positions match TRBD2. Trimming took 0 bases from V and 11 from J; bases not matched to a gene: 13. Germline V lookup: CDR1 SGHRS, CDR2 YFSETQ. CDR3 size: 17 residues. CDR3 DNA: TGCGCCAGCAGCTTGGGCCAGGGACTAGCGGGAAACAATGAGCAGTACTTC. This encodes CASSLGQGLAGNNEQYF.

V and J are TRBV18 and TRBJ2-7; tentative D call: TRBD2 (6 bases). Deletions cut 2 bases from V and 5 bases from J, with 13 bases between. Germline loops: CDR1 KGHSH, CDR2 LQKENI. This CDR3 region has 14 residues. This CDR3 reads CASSPGAGRNEQYF. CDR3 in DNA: TGTGCCAGCTCACCAGGTGCGGGGAGGAACGAGCAGTACTTC.

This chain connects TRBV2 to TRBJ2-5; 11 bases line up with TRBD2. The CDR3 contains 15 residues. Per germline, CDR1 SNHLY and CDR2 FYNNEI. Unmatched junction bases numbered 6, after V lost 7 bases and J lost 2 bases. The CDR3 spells CASKRLAGSQETQYF. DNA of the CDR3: TGTGCCAGCAAACGACTAGCGGGGAGTCAAGAGACCCAGTACTTC.

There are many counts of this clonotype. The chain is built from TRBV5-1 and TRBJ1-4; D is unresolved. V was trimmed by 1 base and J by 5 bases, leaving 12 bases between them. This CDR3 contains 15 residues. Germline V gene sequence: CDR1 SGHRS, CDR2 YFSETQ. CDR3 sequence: CASSLSGSLNEKLFF. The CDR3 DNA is TGCGCCAGCAGCTTGAGCGGCAGTTTAAATGAAAAACTGTTTTTT.

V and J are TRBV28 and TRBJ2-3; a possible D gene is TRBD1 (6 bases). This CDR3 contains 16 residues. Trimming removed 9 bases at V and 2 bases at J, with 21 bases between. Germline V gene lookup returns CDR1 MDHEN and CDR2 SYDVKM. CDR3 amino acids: CARFLRSGTTTDTQYF. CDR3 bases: TGTGCCAGGTTCCTTAGATCCGGGACAACCACAGATACGCAGTATTTT.

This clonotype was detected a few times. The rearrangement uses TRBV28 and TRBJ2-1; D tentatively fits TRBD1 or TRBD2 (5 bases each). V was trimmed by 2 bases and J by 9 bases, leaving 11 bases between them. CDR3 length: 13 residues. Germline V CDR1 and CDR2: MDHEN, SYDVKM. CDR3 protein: CASSLGGVSEQFF. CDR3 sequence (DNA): TGTGCCAGCAGTTTAGGGGGAGTCAGTGAGCAGTTCTTC.